The T cell receptor beta chain under discussion was sequenced for a study of early T cells in non-severe SARS-CoV-2 infection. Across the whole study: Chains stayed unpaired after sequencing of bulk RNA from unsorted whole blood.

Study-wide findings and caveats: VDJdb matching favored anti-spike CD8 responses, missing private and CD4 specificities.

Individual cDNA molecules received unique molecular identifiers. Via MiXCR, TCRdb re-called the 5' RACE reads, giving one row per CDR3 protein. This sample has about 36,000 distinct CDR3 sequences, with roughly 5.3% found just once. At least ten counts were recorded for this clonotype. Its antigen remains unknown. The CDR3 totals 14 residues. Germline values: CDR1 SEHNR, CDR2 FQNEAQ (reference sequence). Trimming shortened V by 4 bases and J by 7 bases, and 16 bases separated the two germline ends. The rearrangement links TRBV7-9 to TRBJ1-1; possible D gene TRBD1, 5 bases. The receptor comes from an adult who was a healthcare worker with PCR-confirmed SARS-CoV-2 infection or an uninfected control (not recorded which). The specimen was whole blood. The CDR3 bases are TGTGCCAGCAGCTCCCTGTGGGGGGACGGTGAAGCTTTCTTT. Translating it yields CASSSLWGDGEAFF.